This TCR beta chain was observed in a study of blood T cell repertoires in COVID-19. This CDR3 spans 16 amino acids. Germline V gene lookup returns CDR1 SGHTA and CDR2 FQGTGA. The trim removed 5 bases at V and 6 bases at J, leaving 11 bases unmatched. Generated by immunoSEQ multiplex PCR, the TCRdb table keeps only in-frame clones and is missing some. This sample yields about 130,000 clones, of which approximately 85% are seen a single time; around 4.7% belongs to the top ten. V and J are TRBV7-3 and TRBJ2-2, with TRBD2 matching 8 bases. The origin of this receptor is a human donor in a cohort sampled during active COVID-19. Sequenced material: peripheral blood. CDR3 protein: CASSPRGVSGAGELFF. CDR3 sequence (DNA): TGTGCCAGCAGCCCTCGGGGCGTTAGCGGGGCCGGGGAGCTGTTTTTT.